The next 32 T cell receptor beta chains were all read from a single sample in a study of T cell changes during pregnancy in multiple sclerosis. Generated by immunoSEQ multiplex PCR, the TCRdb table keeps only in-frame clones and is missing some. The table shows 40,000 to 55,000 clones, with nearly 95% occurring only once. The sample here was CD4+ T cells from peripheral blood mononuclear cells, taken in the second trimester of pregnancy. These receptors originate from a female donor with multiple sclerosis, enrolled in a pregnancy study.

The gene calls are TRBV30 and TRBJ2-1, with D possibly being TRBD1 (6 bases). The CDR3 runs 14 residues. CDR1 is GTSNPN, CDR2 SVGIG, per germline (reference sequence). V dropped 2 bases and J dropped 6 bases, with 14 bases sitting between them. CDR3 in DNA: TGTGCCTGGAGTTACAGGGCGGTGGGCAATGAGCAGTTCTTC. This translates into CAWSYRAVGNEQFF.

CDR3 bases: TGTGCCAGCAGTGAAGGACTAGCGGGGACGACCCAGTACTTC. Protein: CASSEGLAGTTQYF. V is TRBV6-1 and J is TRBJ2-5, with 11 bases fitting TRBD2. Germline V gene sequence: CDR1 MNHNS, CDR2 SASEGT. The length of the CDR3 is 14 residues. Trimming cost V 1 base and J 7 bases; bases outside gene matches: 2.

This sequence joins TRBV27 and TRBJ1-2, with 10 bases lining up with TRBD1. The V gene's germline CDR1 is MNHEY and CDR2 SMNVEV (reference sequence). The CDR3 has 17 amino acids. The V segment lost 4 bases and the J segment 4 bases; nucleotides outside the gene matches: 12. CDR3 bases: TGTGCCAGCAGTTCTACTCTACCTCGGGACAGGGGCTATGGCTACACCTTC. Translation: CASSSTLPRDRGYGYTF.

The V gene is TRBV5-4, the J gene TRBJ1-1; D ambiguous. V lost 0 bases, J lost 11 bases, and 14 bases lay in between. The CDR3 loop spans 13 amino acids. CDR1 and CDR2 (germline): SGHNT, YYREEE (reference sequence). The CDR3 nucleotides read TGTGCCAGCAGCTTGGGACCACGCTTGGAGGCTTTCTTT. Protein product: CASSLGPRLEAFF.

This chain uses TRBV5-8 with TRBJ1-1, with TRBD1 matching over 9 bases. The CDR3 runs 16 residues. The V gene end was trimmed by 1 base and the J gene end by 4 bases; junction bases not matched to a gene: 8. Germline loops: CDR1 SGHTS, CDR2 YDEGEE. DNA for the CDR3: TGTGCCAGCAGCTTGTTTGGGACAGGGATTGGCACTGAAGCTTTCTTT. Amino acids: CASSLFGTGIGTEAFF. The full variable domain, its missing parts supplied by reference TRBV5-8 and TRBJ1-1, is EAGVTQSPTHLIKTRGQQATLRCSPISGHTSVYWYQQALGLGLQFLLWYDEGEERNRGNFPPRFSGRQFPNYSSELNVNALELEDSALYLCASSLFGTGIGTEAFFGQGTRLTVV.

The CDR3 here is CASSQDRGEQYF. The CDR3 DNA follows: TGTGCCAGCAGCCAAGATCGCGGCGAGCAGTACTTC. V usage is TRBV4-2 and J usage is TRBJ2-7, with unresolved D. The CDR3 runs to 12 residues. Trimming left V 0 bases short and J 6 bases short, with 6 bases between. Germline V gene lookup returns CDR1 LGHNA and CDR2 YNFKEQ.

The chain recombines TRBV5-3 with TRBJ2-1; 10 nucleotides match TRBD2. TRBV5-3 is designated an ORF whose function remains uncertain. The length of the CDR3 is 15 residues. V lost 6 bases and J lost 9; bases outside the gene matches: 12. The CDR3 sequence is CARTRQRGGDGEQFF. CDR3 nucleotide sequence: TGTGCCAGAACGCGACAGCGGGGGGGTGACGGTGAGCAGTTCTTC.

This clone appeared a single time. The J gene is TRBJ1-6, the V gene TRBV13, with 7 bases identical to TRBD1. Germline CDR1 is PRHDT and CDR2 is FYEKMQ (reference sequence). The CDR3 has 16 amino acids. The V gene end was trimmed by 4 bases and the J gene end by 5 bases; junction bases not matched to a gene: 8. The CDR3 DNA reads as TGTGCCAGCAGCTACCACCGGGACAGAGATAATTCACCCCTCCACTTT. Its protein product is CASSYHRDRDNSPLHF.

This chain's CDR3 is CASSVEPTGDGTEAFF. The CDR3 DNA reads as TGTGCCAGCAGCGTAGAACCAACAGGGGACGGCACTGAAGCTTTCTTT. The chain is built from TRBV9 and TRBJ1-1, with 7 bases aligning to TRBD1. Germline V CDR1 and CDR2: SGDLS, YYNGEE. The CDR3 is 16 amino acids. J was trimmed by 4 bases and V by 0 bases; bases with no gene match: 9.

The chain is built from TRBV7-6 and TRBJ2-3; 8 bases fit TRBD2. The germline V gene has CDR1 SGHVS and CDR2 FNYEAQ. The CDR3 extends over 19 amino acids. V shed 4 bases, J shed 2 bases, and the junction held 17 bases outside the gene matches. CDR3 sequence reads: CASSYDPASGLRYTDTQYF. The CDR3 DNA is TGTGCCAGCAGCTACGACCCGGCTAGCGGGCTCAGATACACAGATACGCAGTATTTT.

J is TRBJ1-1 and V is TRBV15, with 8 bases lining up with TRBD1. The CDR3 contains 18 residues. J lost 7 bases, V lost 3 bases, and 19 bases had no gene match. The germline V gene encodes CDR1 LNHNV and CDR2 YYDKDF (reference sequence). The CDR3: CATSSEVHQGQAVDEAFF. For the CDR3, the DNA is TGTGCCACCAGCAGTGAGGTCCACCAGGGACAGGCAGTCGATGAAGCTTTCTTT. The variable domain in full, completed from reference TRBV15 and TRBJ1-1, reads DAMVIQNPRYQVTQFGKPVTLSCSQTLNHNVMYWYQQKSSQAPKLLFHYYDKDFNNEADTPDNFQSRRPNTSFCFLDIRSPGLGDTAMYLCATSSEVHQGQAVDEAFFGQGTRLTVV.

V and J are TRBV5-6 and TRBJ2-5, with D maybe TRBD2 (5 bases). The CDR3 loop spans 13 amino acids. Trimming stripped 0 bases from V and 5 bases from J, with 8 bases between. Germline loops: CDR1 SGHDT, CDR2 YYEEEE. The CDR3 region is CASSLDPGETQYF. The CDR3 nucleotides are TGTGCCAGCAGCTTGGATCCGGGGGAGACCCAGTACTTC.

V is TRBV27 and J is TRBJ2-1; 9 bases fit TRBD2. V dropped 8 bases and J dropped 0; count of bases not matched to a gene: 8. The CDR3 is made up of 16 amino acids. Per the germline V gene, CDR1 is MNHEY and CDR2 is SMNVEV (reference sequence). The CDR3: CASELAGKGSYNEQFF. DNA for the CDR3: TGTGCCAGCGAACTAGCGGGCAAGGGCTCCTACAATGAGCAGTTCTTC.

This clone occurred a few times. The chain combines TRBV27 with TRBJ1-1; TRBD1 might be the D (5 bases). CDR3 length: 13 amino acids. The V gene lost 6 bases and the J gene lost 11 bases, with 19 bases spanning the gap. Germline CDR1 is MNHEY and CDR2 is SMNVEV (reference sequence). For the CDR3, the DNA is TGTGCCAGCAGACCGGGGGGACCCTTCAGGGCTTTCTTT. This gives the protein CASRPGGPFRAFF.

This clone has a single count. This rearrangement joins TRBV27 to TRBJ2-2, with D unresolved. The CDR3 totals 14 residues. Trimming pared 7 bases from V and 6 bases from J, leaving 15 bases between. Germline CDR1 reads MNHEY; CDR2 reads SMNVEV (reference sequence). The CDR3 reads CASTSRSAAGELFF. CDR3 nucleotide sequence: TGTGCCAGCACCTCCCGGAGCGCGGCCGGGGAGCTGTTTTTT.

The chain uses TRBV7-2 and TRBJ2-5; 15 bases are a match to TRBD2. The ends lost 4 bases at V and 4 bases at J; junction bases unmatched: 7. This CDR3 is built from 17 residues. From germline, CDR1 is SGHTA and CDR2 FQGNSA. CDR3 bases: TGTGCCAGCAGCTCCGGACTAGCGGGGGGGCCGGGAGAGACCCAGTACTTC. It yields the protein CASSSGLAGGPGETQYF.

The rearrangement links TRBV4-2 to TRBJ1-2, with D perhaps TRBD1 (5 bases). The CDR3 has 13 residues. Germline V gene data show CDR1 as LGHNA and CDR2 as YNFKEQ. V was shortened by 3 bases and J by 4 bases, with 9 bases between the two germline ends. The CDR3: CASSHDSSYGYTF. CDR3 sequence (DNA): TGTGCCAGCAGCCACGACAGCAGCTATGGCTACACCTTC.

The V and J genes are TRBV25-1 and TRBJ1-6; 7 bases align to TRBD1. The CDR3 is 16 residues long. Germline V gene sequence: CDR1 MGHDK, CDR2 SYGVNS. The junction had 9 bases not matched to a gene; V was cut back by 4 bases and J by 6 bases. The CDR3 loop is CASSGLRGPGNSPLHF. CDR3 nucleotides: TGTGCCAGCAGTGGGTTAAGGGGGCCTGGTAATTCACCCCTCCACTTT.

The chain has TRBV6-6 and TRBJ1-2; TRBD1 matches at 7 bases. Trimming cost V 6 bases and J 4 bases; bases outside gene matches: 8. The CDR3 is 14 residues long. Germline loops: CDR1 MNHNY, CDR2 SVGAGI (reference sequence). The CDR3, as DNA: TGTGCCAGCAGCAGCGGACAGGACGGCTATGGCTACACCTTC. This translates into CASSSGQDGYGYTF.

V and J are TRBV7-5 and TRBJ2-3; no DNA check was done on the table's D call, TRBD2. TRBV7-5 is a pseudogene segment. This CDR3 is 20 amino acids long. DNA for the CDR3: TGTGCCAGAAGCCGACGAACGGGACTAGCGGGGGGCTATCGCACAGATACGCAGTATTTT. Encoded protein: CARSRRTGLAGGYRTDTQYF.

J is TRBJ2-7 and V is TRBV6-6; possible D gene TRBD1, 6 bases. V lost 1 base to trimming and J lost 4 bases, with 8 bases between them. CDR1 is MNHNY, CDR2 SVGAGI, per germline (reference sequence). The CDR3 covers 13 residues. CDR3 region: CASSYLQGYEQYF. CDR3 nucleotides: TGTGCCAGCAGTTACTTACAGGGTTACGAGCAGTACTTC.

The chain has TRBV7-2 and TRBJ2-3; D not certain. V was clipped by 3 bases and J by 5 bases, with 9 bases between them. Germline V gene sequence: CDR1 SGHTA, CDR2 FQGNSA. The CDR3 covers 13 residues. CDR3 region: CASSFPRLDTQYF. Here the CDR3 DNA reads TGTGCCAGCAGCTTCCCTAGACTAGATACGCAGTATTTT. The full variable domain, rest sourced from reference TRBV7-2 and TRBJ2-3, is GAGVSQSPSNKVTEKGKDVELRCDPISGHTALYWYRQSLGQGLEFLIYFQGNSAPDKSGLPSDRFSAERTGGSVSTLTIQRTQQEDSAVYLCASSFPRLDTQYFGPGTRLTVL.

This sequence joins TRBV30 and TRBJ1-1, with D hard to call. CDR1 is GTSNPN and CDR2 is SVGIG in the germline V gene (reference sequence). This CDR3 spans 11 amino acids. V was cut by 6 bases and J by 11 bases, with 16 bases left in between. The CDR3 here is CACQMGRGAFF. The CDR3 coding sequence is TGTGCCTGCCAAATGGGTCGGGGTGCTTTCTTT.

The CDR3 nucleotides are TGTGCCAGCAGCTTGCCCCGACAGGCGGATGGCTACACCTTC. It translates to CASSLPRQADGYTF. The V and J genes are TRBV5-4 and TRBJ1-2; D might be TRBD1 (6 bases). This CDR3 has 14 amino acids. Deletions cut 1 base from V and 6 bases from J, with 13 bases between. Germline CDR1 and CDR2: SGHNT and YYREEE (reference sequence).

The chain employs TRBV19 and TRBJ1-5, with 9 bases that match TRBD1. V gave up 3 bases and J gave up 6 bases; unmatched junction bases: 9. CDR1 and CDR2 from the germline V gene are LNHDA and SQIVND (reference sequence). The CDR3 contains 16 residues. The DNA of the CDR3 is TGTGCCAGTAGTATCCTGGGACAGGGCGTTGGTCAGCCCCAGCATTTT. Translation gives CASSILGQGVGQPQHF.

This sequence joins TRBV7-6 and TRBJ2-1, with 13 bases that match TRBD2. The V gene's germline CDR1 is SGHVS and CDR2 FNYEAQ. The CDR3 loop spans 18 amino acids. Germline trimming cut 8 bases from V and 0 bases from J; bases unmatched to any gene: 10. Written as DNA, the CDR3 is TGTGCCAGCGGGACCGGGACTAGCGGGGTCAGCTCCTACAATGAGCAGTTCTTC. This codes for CASGTGTSGVSSYNEQFF. Using reference TRBV7-6 and TRBJ2-1 for the parts outside the CDR3, the full variable domain is GAGVSQSPRYKVTKRGQDVALRCDPISGHVSLYWYRQALGQGPEFLTYFNYEAQQDKSGLPNDRFSAERPEGSISTLTIQRTEQRDSAMYRCASGTGTSGVSSYNEQFFGPGTRLTVL.

The chain employs TRBV7-2 and TRBJ2-1; the match to TRBD2 covers 8 bases. The trim removed 1 base at V and 6 bases at J, leaving 8 bases unmatched. This CDR3 spans 16 amino acids. Germline assignment: CDR1 SGHTA and CDR2 FQGNSA. CDR3 nucleotides: TGTGCCAGCAGCTTAGGTGGGCGGGGGGCGCTCAATGAGCAGTTCTTC. Amino acid sequence: CASSLGGRGALNEQFF.

This chain links TRBV11-3 with TRBJ1-1; D is ambiguous. Germline V gene sequence: CDR1 SGHNT, CDR2 YENEEA. Trimming took 6 bases from V and 4 from J, leaving 9 bases between them. The CDR3 covers 12 residues. The chain's CDR3 is CASSFGSTEAFF. Written as DNA, the CDR3 is TGTGCCAGCAGTTTCGGGTCCACTGAAGCTTTCTTT.

The DNA of the CDR3 is TGTGCCAGCTCACCACAAAAGGGGTCTTCACCCCTCCACTTT. Translated: CASSPQKGSSPLHF. The gene calls are TRBV18 and TRBJ1-6; the D gene is possibly TRBD1 (5 bases). The germline CDR1 and CDR2 sequences are KGHSH and LQKENI. CDR3 length equals 14 residues. The V end was cut by 1 base, the J end by 9 bases, with 10 bases between.

This chain joins TRBV5-1 and TRBJ2-2, with 9 bases identical to TRBD2. V dropped 2 bases and J dropped 3; count of bases not matched to a gene: 2. CDR1 SGHRS and CDR2 YFSETQ come from the germline V gene. This CDR3 has 15 residues. CDR3 coding DNA: TGCGCCAGCAGCTTTGGGACTAGCCACACCGGGGAGCTGTTTTTT. Translated, it gives CASSFGTSHTGELFF. The full variable domain, rest sourced from reference TRBV5-1 and TRBJ2-2, is KAGVTQTPRYLIKTRGQQVTLSCSPISGHRSVSWYQQTPGQGLQFLFEYFSETQRNKGNFPGRFSGRQFSNSRSEMNVSTLELGDSALYLCASSFGTSHTGELFFGEGSRLTVL.

The chain uses TRBV29-1 and TRBJ2-7, with 8 bases aligning to TRBD1. The CDR3 sequence is 16 residues long. CDR1 is SQVTM, CDR2 ANQGSEA, per germline. Trimming cost V 7 bases and J 0 bases; bases outside gene matches: 14. CDR3 DNA: TGCAGCGGACTGCGGGGTAGAGACAGGGGCTCCTACGAGCAGTACTTC. Translating gives CSGLRGRDRGSYEQYF.

The chain joins TRBV30 to TRBJ2-1, with TRBD2 matching over 11 bases. This CDR3 is 14 amino acids long. The germline V gene has CDR1 GTSNPN and CDR2 SVGIG (reference sequence). The V gene end was trimmed by 2 bases and the J gene end by 15 bases; junction bases not matched to a gene: 12. This chain's CDR3 is CAWSSQLGTSGSFF. In DNA form, the CDR3 reads TGTGCCTGGAGTTCCCAGCTGGGGACTAGCGGTTCGTTCTTC.